This entry describes one T cell receptor beta chain. What this receptor recognizes is not known. From each donor, a roughly 2.5 ml peripheral blood sample was drawn into PAXgene tubes and stored at -80 degrees C. Without T cell sorting, total RNA was isolated from whole blood using the PAXgene blood miRNA kit on an automated QIAcube. Peripheral blood from monozygotic twin pairs who were concordant or discordant for inflammatory bowel disease underwent deep TCRalpha and TCRbeta repertoire profiling using unique molecular barcoding. Smoking habits were recorded for all twin pairs, with individuals classified as current, former or never smokers. Library method: 5' RACE. Each TCR library was prepared from about 3.5 ug of total RNA. For each sample, cDNA synthesis with SMARTScribe reverse transcriptase was split into eight separate reactions. Unique molecular identifiers containing a 6-nucleotide sample barcode were introduced through template switching during cDNA synthesis. Amplification of TCRalpha and TCRbeta cDNA involved two nested PCRs of 16 and 9 cycles, and each PCR was followed by bead purification. Before amplification, the cDNA was treated with uracil DNA-glycosylase and purified using the QIAquick PCR purification kit. The second PCR was the step at which Illumina TruSeq-compatible adapters and sample-specific barcodes were added. Library quality and concentration were checked on TapeStation and Qubit, and libraries were pooled at roughly 5.1 ng each. Pooled libraries were sequenced on an Illumina HiSeq2500 single-index Rapid Run with 2 x 100 bp reads and custom sequencing primers. Concerning the study's data processing: MiGEC version 1.2.6 was used for UMI-based consensus assembly to correct PCR and sequencing errors. MiXCR version 2.1.1 was used for V(D)J alignment, clonotype assembly and CDR3 extraction. To normalise gene usage, clonotype sharing and MAIT/NKT TCR abundance, the analysis used the top 1000, 10 000 and 20 000 clonotypes per sample. After downsampling to 27 000 UMIs, diversity was calculated as the inverse Simpson index using the vegan R package. Paired Mann-Whitney U tests on discordant twin pairs were used, with Benjamini-Hochberg multiple-testing correction. The reads underwent TCRdb reprocessing, giving one record for each CDR3 protein sequence and no DNA. These V and J calls originate from TCRdb's pipeline instead of the authors' own analysis. The sample table on file contains approximately 330,000 distinct CDR3 sequences. The ten largest clones capture around 2% of the sample.

The data are from a study of monozygotic twins with inflammatory bowel disease (dated by TCRdb to between 2019 and 2020). Describing the broader study: A total of about 28 monozygotic twin pairs were included in the full study, comprising nine German pairs (four IBD-concordant, five IBD-discordant) and 19 IBD-discordant Danish pairs. The search for disease-associated traits relied mainly on comparing, within discordant pairs, IBD patients with their genetically identical healthy co-twins. Each individual had, on average, about 151 000 unique TCRalpha sequences and 181 000 unique TCRbeta sequences available for analysis.

The CDR3 numbers 11 residues from cysteine through phenylalanine. The DNA is not on file. Taken from the germline V gene, the CDR1 and CDR2 loops are KGHDR and SFDVKD. Points the paper makes about the study in general: The analysis was unable to tell apart different T cell subtypes. Repertoire similarity did not differ between concordant and discordant twins, which could be due to limited statistical power. TCRbeta repertoire diversity, by inverse Simpson index, was decreased in IBD patients compared with their healthy co-twins. Fewer clonotypes were shared with other individuals by IBD patients than by healthy twins, most markedly in patients showing signs of disease activity. Because patients were on differing immunosuppressive treatments, the repertoires may have picked up extra background noise and inter-individual variability. No single strong signal or clonotype linked to IBD turned up in the results, so the idea that one exists was not supported.

The sequence came from a human donor with ulcerative colitis or Crohn's disease, or a healthy co-twin of an affected twin (not recorded which). The chain links TRBV24-1 with TRBJ2-1; with no DNA, the TCRdb D assignment of TRBD2 cannot be verified. The material sequenced was blood. The CDR3 has the sequence CATSVGSEQFF.